This T cell receptor beta chain was sequenced in a study of immune cell composition in non-small cell lung cancer. Normal lung sampling was at least 3 cm from the tumour, as distant as possible. As for this clone: One end of the junction varies from germline; a read error may be responsible.

Here immunoSEQ multiplex PCR was the method, and the copy in TCRdb shows in-frame clones only, minus some. The sample holds about 6,800 clones, almost 85% seen once. Germline-derived CDR1 and CDR2 are ENHRY and SYGVKD. CDR3 length: 17 residues. This clonotype originated in a human donor with non-small cell lung cancer. Specimen: non-adjacent lung tissue. The chain has TRBV10-3 and TRBJ1-6; 9 positions agree with TRBD1. CDR3 DNA sequence: TGTGCCAGCAGTGAAGGAGGACAGGGGCTGGGAGAATCACCCCTCCACTTT. Its protein product is CASSEGGQGLGESPLHF.